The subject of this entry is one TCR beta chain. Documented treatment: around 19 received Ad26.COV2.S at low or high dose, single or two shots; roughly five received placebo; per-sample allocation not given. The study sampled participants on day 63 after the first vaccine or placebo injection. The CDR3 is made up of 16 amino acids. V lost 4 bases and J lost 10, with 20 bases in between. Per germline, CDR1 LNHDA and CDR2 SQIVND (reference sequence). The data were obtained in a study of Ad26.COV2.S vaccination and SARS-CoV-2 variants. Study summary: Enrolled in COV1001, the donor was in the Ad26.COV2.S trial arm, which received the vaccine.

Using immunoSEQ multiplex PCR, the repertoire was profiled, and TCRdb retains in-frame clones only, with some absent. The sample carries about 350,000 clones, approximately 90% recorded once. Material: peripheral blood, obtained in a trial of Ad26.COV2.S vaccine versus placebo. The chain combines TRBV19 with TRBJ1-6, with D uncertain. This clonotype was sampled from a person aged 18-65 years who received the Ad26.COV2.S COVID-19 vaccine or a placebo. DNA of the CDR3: TGTGCCAGTAGTACGCTTCTAGGAGGTGTTAGCTCACCCCTCCACTTT. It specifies CASSTLLGGVSSPLHF. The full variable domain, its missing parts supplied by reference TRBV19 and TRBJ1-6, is DGGITQSPKYLFRKEGQNVTLSCEQNLNHDAMYWYRQDPGQGLRLIYYSQIVNDFQKGDIAEGYSVSREKKESFPLTVTSAQKNPTAFYLCASSTLLGGVSSPLHFGNGTRLTVT.